This T cell receptor (beta chain) was documented in a study of T cells in tuberculosis. On the study more broadly: CD1B tetramers identified T cells specific for mycobacterial lipid GMM. In South Africa, adults with active tuberculosis were compared with IGRA-negative and latently infected IGRA-positive adolescents.

On this clone: Antigen specificity is unknown.

General study results and limits: Active tuberculosis TCR-alpha repertoires lay closer to GMM-specific TCRs than IGRA-negative controls, suggesting clonal expansion. Active tuberculosis patients had shorter CDR3-alpha; the beta difference was nonsignificant.

The J segment lost 2 bases and the V segment lost 6 bases, leaving 1 base of the junction unmatched. The CDR3 has 13 amino acids. Germline loops: CDR1 MNHNS, CDR2 SASEGT. Produced via immunoSEQ multiplex PCR; TCRdb's table is partial and in-frame only. The table shows 25,000 to 35,000 clones, with roughly 95% occurring only once. The sequenced sample was PBMCs. The origin of this receptor is a donor aged 10 to 29 with latent tuberculosis or without tuberculosis infection. This chain uses TRBV6-1 with TRBJ2-1, with TRBD2 matching 7 bases. Written as DNA, the CDR3 is TGTGCCAGCAGCGGACTAGCCTACAATGAGCAGTTCTTC. Its protein is CASSGLAYNEQFF.